The 2 T cell receptor beta chains presented below share a single source sample, sequenced in a study of Ad26.COV2.S vaccination and SARS-CoV-2 variants. The assay was immunoSEQ multiplex PCR, and TCRdb's table has in-frame clones only and misses some. The sample shows 350,000 to 450,000 clones, 92% of them seen only once. The sample here was peripheral blood, taken after recovery from COVID-19. These receptor sequences come from a human donor who had recovered from COVID-19.

The table lists this clone with a count of one. The chain uses TRBV11-2 and TRBJ2-7; D is perhaps TRBD2 (6 bases). V was trimmed by 5 bases and J by 4 bases, leaving 6 bases between them. The CDR3 contains 11 residues. Germline lookup yields CDR1 SGHAT and CDR2 FQNNGV. The chain's CDR3 is CASSGRYEQYF. CDR3 sequence (DNA): TGTGCCAGCAGCGGGAGGTACGAGCAGTACTTC.

The chain joins TRBV7-9 to TRBJ2-3; D is unclear. The CDR3 loop spans 12 amino acids. The germline V gene has CDR1 SEHNR and CDR2 FQNEAQ (reference sequence). V was cut by 8 bases and J by 1 base, with 7 bases left in between. The CDR3 loop reads CASDPGTDTQYF. The CDR3 DNA follows: TGTGCCAGCGATCCCGGCACAGATACGCAGTATTTT.